The TCR beta chain under discussion was sequenced for a study of human thymus T cells. Notes on the study in general: Blood and thymic repertoires both appeared biased in V and J gene usage.

TCRdb's copy holds only in-frame clones and misses some; the assay was immunoSEQ multiplex PCR. The sample has some 46,000 clones; roughly 94% are singletons. This clone was found a few times. Its antigen is unknown. With 0 bases removed from V and 7 bases from J, the gap between germline ends came to 4 bases. Germline CDR1 DFQATT, CDR2 SNEGSKA (reference sequence). The CDR3 runs to 11 residues. The sequence was obtained from a girl under three years old with a congenital heart defect but otherwise immunologically healthy. The gene calls are TRBV20-1 and TRBJ1-5; D gene uncertain. Sample: blood. CDR3 in amino acids: CSARDKQPQHF. CDR3 nucleotides: TGCAGTGCTAGAGATAAACAGCCCCAGCATTTT.